The T cell receptor beta chain under discussion was sequenced for a study of T-cell memory formation after mild COVID-19. The study, taken as a whole, reports: A second wave of clones peaked on day 37, and their SARS-CoV-2 specificity went unconfirmed.

TCR alpha and TCR beta cDNA libraries with sample barcodes and UMIs came from 5'RACE using constant-segment primers. TCRdb reprocessed the 5' RACE reads via MiXCR and lists one record per CDR3 protein. The data show around 250,000 distinct CDR3 sequences, roughly 14% seen once. Concerning this clonotype: Its matching antigen is unknown. The junction does not match germline at one end; this may be a read error.

The source material was PBMCs or a T cell subset sorted from them (not recorded which). This TCR was recovered from an adult woman who had mild COVID-19 (a few samples of this study predate the infection). Cell type and time point are not known.

DNA for the CDR3: TGTGCCAGCAGCAAAGACAGGGAATCACCCCTCCACTTT. It is translated as CASSKDRESPLHF. This rearrangement joins TRBV3-1 to TRBJ1-6; 7 bases are shared with TRBD1. Germline V gene lookup returns CDR1 LGHDT and CDR2 YNNKEL (reference sequence). The CDR3 has 13 residues.